Given below is one T cell receptor (beta chain) in context. The antigen is not known. The data originate from a study of T cell responses to AZD1222 COVID-19 vaccine. Whole-study context: Pooled together were second doses at about 4 or about 12 weeks. General study findings and limits: There were vaccine-associated CD4 TCRs across spike, dominant at 160-218 and 743-854. AZD1222 recipients seropositive at baseline numbered only six. Following two doses of AZD1222, Spike-specific TCR breadth and depth rose.

Assay: immunoSEQ multiplex PCR; the TCRdb copy retains only in-frame clones and omits some. The table includes 95,000 to 150,000 clones, roughly nine tenths detected once. J gave up 4 bases and V 5 bases, and 3 bases lay outside the gene matches. The CDR3 consists of 14 residues. In germline, CDR1 is SGHAT, CDR2 FQNNGV. Sequencing was performed on peripheral blood, taken on day 0 of AZD1222 vaccination. The J gene is TRBJ2-1, the V gene TRBV11-2, with 9 positions matching TRBD2. This receptor was taken from an adult in good health. The CDR3 loop is CASSLSGGYNEQFF. CDR3 bases: TGTGCCAGCAGCCTTAGCGGGGGTTACAATGAGCAGTTCTTC.